This TCR beta chain is drawn from a study of blood T cell repertoires in COVID-19. Study at large: Samples came from the United States, Italy and Spain, spanning acute and convalescent COVID-19. Sample material is recorded as cDNA or gDNA derived from T cells, B-cell-depleted T cells, or PBMCs.

Recruited during active infection, patients (from Seattle) were subsequently followed longitudinally. The CDR3 has 12 amino acids. V lost 6 bases and J lost 6, with 8 bases in between. Germline CDR1 MNHEY, CDR2 SVGAGI. Sequencing used immunoSEQ multiplex PCR; TCRdb keeps in-frame clones, though not all of them. Among approximately 270,000 clones, more than 70% were seen once, and the ten largest hold roughly 6%. Specimen: peripheral blood. The receptor was isolated from a woman in her 30s with COVID-19, enrolled during active disease. The chain employs TRBV6-5 and TRBJ2-2; D is undetermined. The CDR3 here is CASSIGAGELFF. The CDR3 region has the DNA TGTGCCAGCAGCATAGGAGCCGGGGAGCTGTTTTTT.